Below are 8 T cell receptor beta chains sequenced from a single sample in a study of Graves' ophthalmopathy and Graves' hyperthyroidism. RNA transcripts served as template for amplifying TCR beta CDR3 sequences. HTBI-primed first-round RT-PCR preceded second-round multiplex PCR. TCRdb re-analysed the multiplex PCR reads in MiXCR, keeping a single row per CDR3 protein. The table lists some 350,000 distinct CDR3 sequences, roughly 15% of them singletons. Sequenced: peripheral blood. These TCRs come from an adult woman with stable Graves' hyperthyroidism.

Worth noting for this clonotype: Since a much larger clone is just one base distant, this may be a read error. Lacking the conserved final phenylalanine or tryptophan, this CDR3 likely reflects a read error. V is TRBV25-1 and J is TRBJ2-7; D perhaps matches TRBD1 (5 bases). CDR1 and CDR2 from the germline V gene are MGHDK and SYGVNS. V lost 1 base and J lost 3, with 10 bases in between. The CDR3 consists of 14 residues. Written as DNA, the CDR3 is TGTGCCAGCAGTGAATGGGAAGGGGACTACGAGCAGTACTAC. It specifies CASSEWEGDYEQYY.

At least ten counts were recorded for this clonotype. This chain joins TRBV7-6 and TRBJ2-7; D tentatively reads TRBD1 or TRBD2 (6 bases each). This CDR3 is built from 16 residues. Trimming cost V 5 bases and J 3 bases, with 20 bases left between them. The V gene's germline CDR1 is SGHVS and CDR2 FNYEAQ. DNA for the CDR3: TGTGCCAGCAGCAAAACGGGGGCCTGGAGGGACTACGAGCAGTACTTC. Translation gives CASSKTGAWRDYEQYF.

This clonotype showed up many times. The rearrangement joins TRBV6-2 or TRBV6-3 to TRBJ2-7; D is perhaps TRBD1 (5 bases). The V and J ends lost 2 bases and 5 bases respectively, with 13 bases between them. Germline CDR1 is MNHEY and CDR2 is SVGEGT. CDR3 length: 14 amino acids. CDR3: CASSYGRGSHEQYF. The CDR3 region has the DNA TGTGCCAGCAGTTACGGTAGGGGTTCCCACGAGCAGTACTTC.

In its sample, this clonotype was seen a few times. J is TRBJ1-5 and V is TRBV20-1; possibly TRBD1 for D (6 bases). In germline, CDR1 is DFQATT, CDR2 SNEGSKA (reference sequence). The CDR3 spans 16 residues. The ends were cut back, 1 base at V and 0 bases at J, with 13 bases in the middle. The CDR3 protein is CSARAQGIYSNQPQHF. CDR3 sequence (DNA): TGCAGTGCTAGAGCACAGGGAATCTATAGCAATCAGCCCCAGCATTTT.

This clonotype was recorded only once. The chain couples TRBV7-6 to TRBJ1-1; TRBD1 matches at 7 bases. In germline, CDR1 is SGHVS, CDR2 FNYEAQ. With 5 bases clipped from V and 1 base from J, the junction kept 7 bases outside the gene matches. The CDR3 covers 15 residues. The CDR3 DNA follows: TGTGCCAGCAGCCTTTCGACAGGGCCGAACACTGAAGCTTTCTTT. Translated: CASSLSTGPNTEAFF.

This clonotype was seen ten or more times. The CDR3 loop reads CASSLSTGGHEQYF. In nucleotides, the CDR3 is TGTGCCAGCAGTTTATCGACAGGGGGCCACGAGCAGTACTTC. The J gene is TRBJ2-7, the V gene TRBV27; TRBD1 aligns across 10 bases. The germline CDR1 and CDR2 sequences are MNHEY and SMNVEV (reference sequence). The CDR3 loop spans 14 amino acids. Germline trimming cut 0 bases from V and 5 bases from J; bases unmatched to any gene: 1.

This clonotype was observed many times. V usage is TRBV7-2 and J usage is TRBJ2-5; D gene unclear. The CDR3 extends over 13 amino acids. V was trimmed by 3 bases and J by 2 bases, leaving 7 bases between them. Germline CDR1 SGHTA, CDR2 FQGNSA. The CDR3 nucleotides are TGTGCCAGCAGCTTGGATGGTCAAGAGACCCAGTACTTC. Translation gives CASSLDGQETQYF.

This clonotype was observed many times. V is TRBV27 and J is TRBJ1-4, with D tentatively TRBD1 (5 bases). The CDR3 runs 14 residues. V was shortened by 2 bases and J by 4 bases, with 8 bases between the two germline ends. Germline loops: CDR1 MNHEY, CDR2 SMNVEV (reference sequence). CDR3 bases: TGTGCCAGCAGTTTACAGGGTGTTAATGAAAAACTGTTTTTT. It specifies CASSLQGVNEKLFF. Full variable domain (remainder filled in from reference TRBV27 and TRBJ1-4): EAQVTQNPRYLITVTGKKLTVTCSQNMNHEYMSWYRQDPGLGLRQIYYSMNVEVTDKGDVPEGYKVSRKEKRNFPLILESPSPNQTSLYFCASSLQGVNEKLFFGSGTQLSVL.